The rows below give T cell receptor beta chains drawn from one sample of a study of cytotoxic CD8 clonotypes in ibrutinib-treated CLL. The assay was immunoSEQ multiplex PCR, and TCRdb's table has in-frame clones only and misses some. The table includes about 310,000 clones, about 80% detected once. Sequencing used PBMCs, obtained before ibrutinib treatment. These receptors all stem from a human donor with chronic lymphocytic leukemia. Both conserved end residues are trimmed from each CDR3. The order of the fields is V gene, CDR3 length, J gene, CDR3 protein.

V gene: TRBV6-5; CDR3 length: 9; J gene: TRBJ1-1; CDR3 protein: ASSSTTEAF
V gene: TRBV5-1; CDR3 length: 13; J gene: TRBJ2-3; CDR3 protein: ASSLDGGAADTQY
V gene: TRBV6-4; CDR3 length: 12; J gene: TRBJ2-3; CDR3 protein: ASSEGASTDTQY
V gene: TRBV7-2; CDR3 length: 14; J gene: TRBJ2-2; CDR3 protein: ASSSVAGGYAGELF
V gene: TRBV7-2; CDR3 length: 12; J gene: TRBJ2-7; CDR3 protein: ASSGTGGNREQY
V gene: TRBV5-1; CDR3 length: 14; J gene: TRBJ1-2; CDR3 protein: ASSLRTGELVYGYT
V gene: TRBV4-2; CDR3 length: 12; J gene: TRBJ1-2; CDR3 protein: ASSPTGSHYGYT
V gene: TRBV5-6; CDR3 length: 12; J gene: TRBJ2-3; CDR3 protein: ASSPGTSTDTQY
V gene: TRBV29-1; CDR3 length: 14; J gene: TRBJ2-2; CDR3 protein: SATSESGNYAGELF
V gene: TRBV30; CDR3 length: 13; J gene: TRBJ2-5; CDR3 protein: AWTSGRTHQETQY
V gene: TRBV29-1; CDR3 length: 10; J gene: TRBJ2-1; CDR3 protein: SVASVYNEQF
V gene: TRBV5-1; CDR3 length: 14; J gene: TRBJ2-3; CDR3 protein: ASSLAGREWLDTQY
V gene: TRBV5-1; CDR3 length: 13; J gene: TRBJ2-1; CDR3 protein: ASSLNGVSYNEQF
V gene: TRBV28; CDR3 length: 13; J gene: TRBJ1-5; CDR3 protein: ASRTMDRVNQPQH
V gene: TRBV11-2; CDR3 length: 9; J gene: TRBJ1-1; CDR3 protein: ASSLLTEAF
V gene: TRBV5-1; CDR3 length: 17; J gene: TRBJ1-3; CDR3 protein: ASSWPGTRGQFSGNTIY
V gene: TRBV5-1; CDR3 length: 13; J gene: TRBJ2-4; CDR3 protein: ASSLRTGTEGNKV
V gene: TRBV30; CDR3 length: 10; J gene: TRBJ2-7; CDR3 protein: AWSVIGYEQY
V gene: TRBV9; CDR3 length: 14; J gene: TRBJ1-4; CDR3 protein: ASSPRIGGTNEKLF
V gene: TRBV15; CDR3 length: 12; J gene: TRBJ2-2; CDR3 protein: ATSISANTGELF
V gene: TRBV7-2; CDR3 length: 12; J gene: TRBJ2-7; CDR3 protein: ASSRTSGRYEQY
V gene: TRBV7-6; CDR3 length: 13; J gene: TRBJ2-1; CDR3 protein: ASSHLQRENNEQF
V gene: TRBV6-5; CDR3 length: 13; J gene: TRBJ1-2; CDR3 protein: ASTPGRMNIYGYT
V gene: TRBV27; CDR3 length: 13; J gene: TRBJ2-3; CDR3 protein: ASSFIRGSTDTQY
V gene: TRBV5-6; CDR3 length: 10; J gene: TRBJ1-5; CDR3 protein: ASSGREGPQH
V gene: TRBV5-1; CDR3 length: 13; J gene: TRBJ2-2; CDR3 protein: ASSSTTSNTGELF
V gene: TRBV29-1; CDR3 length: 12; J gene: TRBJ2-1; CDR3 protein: SVTTTGSHNEQF
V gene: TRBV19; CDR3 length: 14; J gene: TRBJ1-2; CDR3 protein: ASSIQFGQGAVGYT
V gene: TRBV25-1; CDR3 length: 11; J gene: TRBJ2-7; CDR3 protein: ASRERGHYEQY
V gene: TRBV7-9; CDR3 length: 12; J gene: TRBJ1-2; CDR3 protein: ASNLEPGSYGYT
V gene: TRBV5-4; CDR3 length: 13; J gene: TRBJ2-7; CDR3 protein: ASSLAQGISYEQY
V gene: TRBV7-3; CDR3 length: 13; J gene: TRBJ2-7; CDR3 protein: ASSFNGGAEYEQY
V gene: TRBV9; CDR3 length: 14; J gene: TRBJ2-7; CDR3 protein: ASSVDPDRRIYEQY
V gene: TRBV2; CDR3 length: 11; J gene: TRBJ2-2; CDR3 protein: ASSSSAAGELF
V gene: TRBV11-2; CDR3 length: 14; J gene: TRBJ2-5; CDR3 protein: ASSLEAGGPGETQY
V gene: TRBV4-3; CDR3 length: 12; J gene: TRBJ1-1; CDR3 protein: ASSPRQGRTEAF
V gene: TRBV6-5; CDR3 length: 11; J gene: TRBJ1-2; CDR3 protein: ASRWDRASGYT
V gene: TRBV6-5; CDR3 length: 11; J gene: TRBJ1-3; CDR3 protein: ASRQTGGNTIY
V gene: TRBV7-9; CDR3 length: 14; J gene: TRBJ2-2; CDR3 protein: ASRITSGPKTGELF
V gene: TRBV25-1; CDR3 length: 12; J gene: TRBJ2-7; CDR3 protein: ASNPAGGPHEQY
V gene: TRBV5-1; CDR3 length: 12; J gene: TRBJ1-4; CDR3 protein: ASSEGQGREKLF
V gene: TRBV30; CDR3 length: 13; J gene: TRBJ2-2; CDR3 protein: AWSDQRWYTGELF
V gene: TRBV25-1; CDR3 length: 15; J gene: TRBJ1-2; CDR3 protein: ASSESDFLLPNYGYT
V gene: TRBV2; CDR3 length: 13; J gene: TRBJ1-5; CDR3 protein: ASSEYGTLNQPQH
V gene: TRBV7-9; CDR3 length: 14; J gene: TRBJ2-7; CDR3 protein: ASSLGGTGYPYEQY
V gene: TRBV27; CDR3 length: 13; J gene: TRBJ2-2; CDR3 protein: ASSLRLSSTGELF
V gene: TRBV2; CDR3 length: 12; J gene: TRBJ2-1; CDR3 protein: ASSGSVGYNEQF
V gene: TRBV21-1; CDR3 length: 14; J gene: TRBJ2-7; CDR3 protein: ASSNRLSSASYEQY
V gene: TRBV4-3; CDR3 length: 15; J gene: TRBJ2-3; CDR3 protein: ASSQGTSGASTDTQY
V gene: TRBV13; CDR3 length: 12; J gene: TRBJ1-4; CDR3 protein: ASRRQGAGEKLF
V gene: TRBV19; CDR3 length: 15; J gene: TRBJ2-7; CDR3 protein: ASSLARTSGSNYEQY
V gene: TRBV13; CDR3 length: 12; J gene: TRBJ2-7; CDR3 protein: ASSAFTRSYEQY
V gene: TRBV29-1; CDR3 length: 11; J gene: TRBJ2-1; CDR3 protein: SVGTSGSYEQF
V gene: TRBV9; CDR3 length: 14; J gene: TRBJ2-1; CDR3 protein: ASSVAGGPGYNEQF
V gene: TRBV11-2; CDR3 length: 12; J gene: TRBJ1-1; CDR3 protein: ASSLDPGFTEAF